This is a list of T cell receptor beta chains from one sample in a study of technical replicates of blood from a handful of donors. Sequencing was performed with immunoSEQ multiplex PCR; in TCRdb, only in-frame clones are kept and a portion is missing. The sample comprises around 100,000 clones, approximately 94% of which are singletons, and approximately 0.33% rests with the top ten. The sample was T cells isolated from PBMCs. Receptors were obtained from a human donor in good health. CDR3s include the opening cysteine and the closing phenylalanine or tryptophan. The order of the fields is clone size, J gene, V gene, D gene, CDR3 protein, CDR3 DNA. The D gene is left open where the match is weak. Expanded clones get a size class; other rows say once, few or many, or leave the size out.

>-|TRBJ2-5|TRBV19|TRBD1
CASRAQGAVQETQYF
TGTGCCAGTAGAGCCCAGGGGGCAGTACAAGAGACCCAGTACTTC
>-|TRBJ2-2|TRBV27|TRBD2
CASSLGLGREVNTGELFF
TGTGCCAGCAGTTTAGGGTTGGGGCGGGAGGTGAACACCGGGGAGCTGTTTTTT
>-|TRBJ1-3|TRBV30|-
CAWSPRQSGNTIYF
TGTGCCTGGAGTCCCCGACAGTCCGGAAACACCATATATTTT
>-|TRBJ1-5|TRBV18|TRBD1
CASTETGHRGQPQHF
TGTGCCAGCACAGAAACGGGACACAGGGGACAGCCCCAGCATTTT
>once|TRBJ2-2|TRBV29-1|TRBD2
CSAGTSGTGELFF
TGCAGCGCTGGGACTAGCGGGACCGGGGAGCTGTTTTTT
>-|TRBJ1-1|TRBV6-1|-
CASSLQGMNTEAFF
TGTGCCAGCAGCCTACAGGGAATGAACACTGAAGCTTTCTTT
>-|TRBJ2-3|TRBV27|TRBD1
CASRGTGRTQYF
TGTGCCAGCAGGGGGACAGGGCGAACGCAGTATTTT
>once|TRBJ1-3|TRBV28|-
CASSFGQGLYWAGNTIYF
TGTGCCAGCAGTTTCGGTCAGGGACTCTATTGGGCTGGAAACACCATATATTTT
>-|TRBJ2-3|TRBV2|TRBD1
CASSERDRVLNTQYF
TGTGCCAGCAGTGAAAGGGACAGGGTACTGAATACGCAGTATTTT
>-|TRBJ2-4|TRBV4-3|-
CASSQSQGDWVKNIQYF
TGCGCCAGCAGCCAGTCACAAGGGGATTGGGTCAAAAACATTCAGTACTTC
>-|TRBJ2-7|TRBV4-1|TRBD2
CASSHTGLAEIPYEQYF
TGCGCCAGCAGCCACACGGGACTAGCGGAGATTCCCTACGAGCAGTACTTC
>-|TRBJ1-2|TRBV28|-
CASTITGTGNYGYTF
TGTGCCAGCACCATTACCGGGACTGGAAACTATGGCTACACCTTC
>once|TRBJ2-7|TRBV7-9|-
CASSLLGDEQYF
TGTGCCAGCAGCTTACTAGGGGACGAGCAGTACTTC
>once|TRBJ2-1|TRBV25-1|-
CASTRGLGNEQFF
TGTGCCAGCACAAGGGGATTGGGCAATGAGCAGTTCTTC
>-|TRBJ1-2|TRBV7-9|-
CASSLGGGYTF
TGTGCCAGCAGCTTAGGGGGCGGCTACACCTTC